A selection of T cell receptor beta chains follows, all from one sample in a study of control samples from healthy donors and cancer patients. The assay was immunoSEQ multiplex PCR, and TCRdb's table has in-frame clones only and misses some. The table includes approximately 70,000 clones, around 87% detected once. The sequencing input was PBMCs. These receptors were obtained from a woman aged 45 to 65 with head and neck cancer. Both conserved end residues are part of each CDR3. A D gene is named only where the DNA matches it firmly.

TRBV11-2	.	TRBJ1-1	TGTGCCAGCAGCACAAAAACAGGCTACAACACTGAAGCTTTCTTT	CASSTKTGYNTEAFF
TRBV5-1	.	TRBJ2-3	TGCGCCAGCAGCTTGGGGGGGACCACAGATACGCAGTATTTT	CASSLGGTTDTQYF
TRBV6-1	.	TRBJ2-3	TGTGCCAGCAGTGAAACTAGAGATACGCAGTATTTT	CASSETRDTQYF
TRBV28	TRBD1	TRBJ2-2	TGTGCCAGCAGTACCTGGACAGGGACCGGGGAGCTGTTTTTT	CASSTWTGTGELFF
TRBV9	.	TRBJ2-2	TGTGCCAGCAGCGTAGATATGAACACCGGGGAGCTGTTTTTT	CASSVDMNTGELFF
TRBV6-5	.	TRBJ2-7	TGTGCCAGCAGACCCGGGGGGCAGGACGGCGAGCAGTACTTC	CASRPGGQDGEQYF
TRBV30	TRBD1	TRBJ1-2	TGTGCCTGGAGTGTGACAGGGCGGAAGAGCTATGGCTACACCTTC	CAWSVTGRKSYGYTF
TRBV5-5	.	TRBJ1-2	TGTGCCAGCAGCTTTCGCCCCCGGCGGACAGAGTTGTCCTATGGCTACACCTTC	CASSFRPRRTELSYGYTF
TRBV9	TRBD2	TRBJ2-5	TGTGCCAGCAGCCCCCGGGGGGGGGAACCCCAAGAGACCCAGTACTTC	CASSPRGGEPQETQYF
TRBV5-1	.	TRBJ1-2	TGCGCCAGCAGCTTGGTTGGGACACTGAACACCAGATATGGCTACACCTTC	CASSLVGTLNTRYGYTF
TRBV3-1/TRBV3-2	TRBD2	TRBJ2-7	TGTGCCAGCAGCCCGTTGCAACGGGGGGACTACGAGCAGTACTTC	CASSPLQRGDYEQYF
TRBV19	.	TRBJ1-4	TGTGCCAGTAAAGGCTCGCGGCGCGGGGAGGGGGAAAAACTGTTTTTT	CASKGSRRGEGEKLFF
TRBV15	.	TRBJ2-3	TGTGCCACCAGCAGAGGGGGGCACAGCGCGACAGATACGCAGTATTTT	CATSRGGHSATDTQYF